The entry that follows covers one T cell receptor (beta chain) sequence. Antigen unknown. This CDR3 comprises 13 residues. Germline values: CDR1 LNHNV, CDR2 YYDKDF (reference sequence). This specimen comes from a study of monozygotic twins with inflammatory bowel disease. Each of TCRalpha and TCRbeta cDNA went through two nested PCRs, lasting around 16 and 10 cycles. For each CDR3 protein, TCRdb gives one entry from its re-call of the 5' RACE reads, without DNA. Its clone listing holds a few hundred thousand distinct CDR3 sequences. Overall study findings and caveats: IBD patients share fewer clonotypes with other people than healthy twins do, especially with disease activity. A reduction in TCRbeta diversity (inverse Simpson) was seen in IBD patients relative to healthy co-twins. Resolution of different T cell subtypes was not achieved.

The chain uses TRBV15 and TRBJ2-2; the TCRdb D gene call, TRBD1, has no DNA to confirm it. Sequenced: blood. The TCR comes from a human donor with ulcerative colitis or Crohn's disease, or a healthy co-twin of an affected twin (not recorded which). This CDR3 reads CATSAPEAGELFF.